The following is a T cell receptor (beta chain) sequence with its context. Its antigen is currently unknown. This sample was taken from a study of T-cell reconstitution after alpha-beta-depleted transplantation in children. Study-wide results and limits: From newly produced T cells came most of the T-cell counts and diversity one year after transplant.

Trimming shortened V by 4 bases and J by 1 base, and 13 bases separated the two germline ends. Germline CDR1 and CDR2: SQVTM and ANQGSEA. The CDR3 totals 14 residues. Molecular barcoding with unique molecular identifiers was used for the TCRbeta library. TCRdb recomputed calls from the PCR reads with MiXCR, one row per CDR3 protein. The top ten hold over 2% of the sample, which has a few hundred thousand distinct CDR3 sequences, under 15% seen once. Sample: PBMCs, mostly from graft donor cells, taken 360 days after TCRalphabeta/CD19-depleted stem cell transplant. The genes are TRBV29-1 and TRBJ1-1, with D hard to call. The sequence derives from a male patient aged 10 to 17 who had a stem cell transplant for acute myeloid leukemia, so the T cells may come from the graft donor. The CDR3 region is CSVGHSWPNTEAFF. The CDR3 DNA follows: TGCAGCGTTGGACACAGCTGGCCGAACACTGAAGCTTTCTTT.